These 19 T cell receptor beta chains share one sample of origin, sequenced in a study of T cells after yellow fever vaccination. A single record per CDR3 protein comes from TCRdb applying MiXCR to the 5' RACE reads. This table holds some 560,000 distinct CDR3 sequences, over 15% found once. The sequenced sample was PBMCs, obtained 15 days after the yellow fever booster vaccination. These receptors all stem from a man younger than 45 who received the YFV17D yellow fever vaccine.

This sequence joins TRBV6-2 or TRBV6-3 and TRBJ2-1, with 7 bases identical to TRBD2. Per germline, CDR1 MNHEY and CDR2 SVGEGT. The V segment lost 6 bases and the J segment 4 bases; nucleotides outside the gene matches: 6. This CDR3 region has 14 residues. CDR3 sequence reads: CASSARDYYNEQFF. As DNA, the CDR3 is TGTGCCAGCAGCGCCCGGGACTATTACAATGAGCAGTTCTTC.

J is TRBJ2-3 and V is TRBV2, with a tentative D call TRBD2 (6 bases). This CDR3 contains 13 residues. Trimming cost V 10 bases and J 4 bases, with 15 bases left between them. In germline, CDR1 is SNHLY, CDR2 FYNNEI. CDR3 in DNA: TGTGCCACCTCACCAACTAGCTCAGATACGCAGTATTTT. Its protein is CATSPTSSDTQYF.

This clonotype was picked up many times. The CDR3 loop reads CASSVDRYSYEQYF. The CDR3 DNA is TGTGCCAGCAGCGTGGACCGTTACTCCTACGAGCAGTACTTC. The rearrangement uses TRBV7-2 and TRBJ2-7; D remains unclear. Germline V gene data show CDR1 as SGHTA and CDR2 as FQGNSA. CDR3 length: 14 residues. V was cut by 5 bases and J by 0 bases, with 11 bases left in between.

In its sample, this clonotype was seen a few times. This chain uses TRBV30 with TRBJ1-5; D unresolved. Germline-derived CDR1 and CDR2 are GTSNPN and SVGIG (reference sequence). Trimming pared 0 bases from V and 3 bases from J, leaving 9 bases between. There are 14 residues in the CDR3. CDR3 residues: CAWSVKRYNQPQHF. The CDR3 coding sequence is TGTGCCTGGAGTGTAAAACGGTACAATCAGCCCCAGCATTTT.

The V call is TRBV20-1, the J call TRBJ1-5, with unresolved D. The germline CDR1 and CDR2 sequences are DFQATT and SNEGSKA (reference sequence). Deletions cut 0 bases from V and 0 bases from J, with 6 bases between. This CDR3 has 14 residues. The CDR3 sequence is CSARDRLSNQPQHF. The CDR3 DNA reads as TGCAGTGCTAGAGATCGCCTTAGCAATCAGCCCCAGCATTTT.

This clonotype was picked up a small number of times. The chain combines TRBV28 with TRBJ2-3; D possibly uses TRBD1 or TRBD2 (6 bases each). Germline values: CDR1 MDHEN, CDR2 SYDVKM. Deletions cut 8 bases from V and 6 bases from J, with 15 bases between. This CDR3 has 13 amino acids. The chain's CDR3 is CASVPGGRDTQYF. In DNA form, the CDR3 reads TGTGCCAGCGTCCCCGGGGGCCGTGATACGCAGTATTTT. Based on the CDR3 plus reference TRBV28 and TRBJ2-3, the full variable domain is DVKVTQSSRYLVKRTGEKVFLECVQDMDHENMFWYRQDPGLGLRLIYFSYDVKMKEKGDIPEGYSVSREKKERFSLILESASTNQTSMYLCASVPGGRDTQYFGPGTRLTVL.

This chain links TRBV7-9 with TRBJ2-1; D call uncertain. CDR3 length equals 13 residues. The V gene's germline CDR1 is SEHNR and CDR2 FQNEAQ (reference sequence). The V and J ends lost 3 bases and 6 bases respectively, with 9 bases between them. DNA for the CDR3: TGTGCCAGCAGCTTTCTTTTGACCAATGAGCAGTTCTTC. Translated, it gives CASSFLLTNEQFF. Full variable domain (missing parts from reference TRBV7-9 and TRBJ2-1): DTGVSQNPRHKITKRGQNVTFRCDPISEHNRLYWYRQTLGQGPEFLTYFQNEAQLEKSRLLSDRFSAERPKGSFSTLEIQRTEQGDSAMYLCASSFLLTNEQFFGPGTRLTVL.

The chain recombines TRBV20-1 with TRBJ2-3; D is unclear. The CDR3 sequence is 13 residues long. Per germline, CDR1 DFQATT and CDR2 SNEGSKA (reference sequence). The V end lost 0 bases, the J end lost 5 bases, and 9 bases lay between the germline ends. This chain's CDR3 is CSARDPELDTQYF. DNA of the CDR3: TGCAGTGCTAGAGATCCCGAGTTAGATACGCAGTATTTT.

The rearrangement joins TRBV6-5 to TRBJ2-5; D is uncertain. Germline assignment: CDR1 MNHEY and CDR2 SVGAGI. The ends were cut back, 5 bases at V and 2 bases at J, with 6 bases in the middle. This CDR3 has 12 amino acids. The CDR3 sequence is CASSHRQETQYF. CDR3 nucleotide sequence: TGTGCCAGCAGTCATAGACAAGAGACCCAGTACTTC.

A few counts support this clonotype. The rearrangement joins TRBV7-2 to TRBJ2-5; 7 nucleotides align to TRBD2. The CDR3 loop spans 16 amino acids. V gave up 1 base and J gave up 1 base; unmatched junction bases: 6. The germline V gene encodes CDR1 SGHTA and CDR2 FQGNSA. CDR3 DNA sequence: TGTGCCAGCAGCTTAGTAGGTAGCGGGTCCCAAGAGACCCAGTACTTC. This sequence encodes CASSLVGSGSQETQYF.

This clonotype turned up a few times. The rearrangement links TRBV15 to TRBJ2-2; D may match TRBD1 or TRBD2 (5 bases each). Per germline, CDR1 LNHNV and CDR2 YYDKDF (reference sequence). This CDR3 is 15 amino acids long. V was shortened by 7 bases and J by 0 bases, with 12 bases between the two germline ends. The CDR3 DNA follows: TGTGCCACCAATCCCGGGGCAACGAACACCGGGGAGCTGTTTTTT. Its translation: CATNPGATNTGELFF.

The chain has TRBV7-9 and TRBJ2-3; tentatively, D is TRBD1 (6 bases). This CDR3 contains 12 residues. The V and J ends lost 8 bases and 3 bases respectively, with 9 bases between them. The germline V gene has CDR1 SEHNR and CDR2 FQNEAQ (reference sequence). The CDR3 bases are TGTGCCAGCGGGGGACAAACAGATACGCAGTATTTT. It specifies CASGGQTDTQYF. Variable domain in full (rest from reference TRBV7-9 and TRBJ2-3): DTGVSQNPRHKITKRGQNVTFRCDPISEHNRLYWYRQTLGQGPEFLTYFQNEAQLEKSRLLSDRFSAERPKGSFSTLEIQRTEQGDSAMYLCASGGQTDTQYFGPGTRLTVL.

The chain carries TRBV20-1 and TRBJ2-2; 11 bases line up with TRBD1. With V trimmed by 0 bases and J by 0 bases, 0 bases remained unmatched. The CDR3 runs to 16 residues. Per germline, CDR1 DFQATT and CDR2 SNEGSKA (reference sequence). The CDR3 region is CSAREGQGANTGELFF. The CDR3 DNA reads as TGCAGTGCTAGAGAGGGACAGGGGGCGAACACCGGGGAGCTGTTTTTT.

This clonotype has more than one count but fewer than ten. CDR3 DNA: TGTGCCAGCTCACCACCCTCTCTGGCGGCTAGGGAGCAGTTCTTC. Translating it yields CASSPPSLAAREQFF. The chain carries TRBV18 and TRBJ2-1, with D hard to call. V lost 0 bases and J 10 bases, leaving 16 bases between the germline ends. Germline CDR1 is KGHSH and CDR2 is LQKENI. The CDR3 contains 15 residues.

The table lists this clonotype with a few counts. A read error may produce the germline difference seen at one junction end. This chain joins TRBV29-1 and TRBJ1-1, with D possibly TRBD1 on 6 matching bases. The CDR3 consists of 11 residues. CDR1 and CDR2 from the germline V gene are SQVTM and ANQGSEA. In DNA, the CDR3 is TGCAGCGTCGTAAACAGGGCTGAATCTTTCTTT. Its translation is CSVVNRAESFF.

The rearrangement links TRBV5-6 to TRBJ2-6, with 7 bases identical to TRBD2. The CDR3 is 19 amino acids. The germline gives CDR1 SGHDT, CDR2 YYEEEE. Losses at the gene ends were 1 base for V and 0 bases for J; bases not matched to a gene: 10. CDR3 sequence (DNA): TGTGCCAGCAGCTTGTGGCTGGTAGCGGGCCTCTCTGGGGCCAACGTCCTGACTTTC. Its translation is CASSLWLVAGLSGANVLTF.

The rearrangement uses TRBV7-2 and TRBJ2-7; the match to TRBD2 covers 8 bases. Germline CDR1 and CDR2: SGHTA and FQGNSA. V was pared by 5 bases and J by 12 bases, with 15 bases of the junction left unmatched. The CDR3 totals 14 residues. CDR3 coding DNA: TGTGCCAGCAGCGGAGCGGGAGCCCGAACCCTCCCGTACTTC. Translation gives CASSGAGARTLPYF.

The chain employs TRBV20-1 and TRBJ2-1; 14 positions agree with TRBD2. This CDR3 has 20 amino acids. With V trimmed by 3 bases and J by 1 base, 14 bases remained unmatched. In germline, CDR1 is DFQATT, CDR2 SNEGSKA (reference sequence). CDR3 coding DNA: TGCAGTGCTAGTGGTCCCCCGGGACTAGCGGGAGTAATTTCCTACAATGAGCAGTTCTTC. Protein sequence: CSASGPPGLAGVISYNEQFF.

This rearrangement joins TRBV7-9 to TRBJ2-3, with D tentatively TRBD1 (7 bases). CDR3 length equals 14 residues. Germline CDR1 and CDR2: SEHNR and FQNEAQ (reference sequence). Trimming pared 8 bases from V and 0 bases from J, leaving 12 bases between. The DNA for the CDR3 is TGTGCCAGCCAGGGGGGCAGCAGCACAGATACGCAGTATTTT. Its translation is CASQGGSSTDTQYF.